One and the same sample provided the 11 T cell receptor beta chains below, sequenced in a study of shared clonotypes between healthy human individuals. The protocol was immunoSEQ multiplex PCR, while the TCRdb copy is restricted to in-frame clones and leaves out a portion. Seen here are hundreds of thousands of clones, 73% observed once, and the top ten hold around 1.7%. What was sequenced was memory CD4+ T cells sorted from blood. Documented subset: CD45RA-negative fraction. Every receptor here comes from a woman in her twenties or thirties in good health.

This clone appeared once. The DNA of the CDR3 is TGTGCCGGTGAGGGTCGGGAGAGCACAGATACGCAGTATTTT. Translated: CAGEGRESTDTQYF. V is TRBV2 and J is TRBJ2-3, with D possibly matching TRBD2 (6 bases). The germline V gene encodes CDR1 SNHLY and CDR2 FYNNEI. V lost 11 bases and J 0 bases, leaving 15 bases between the germline ends. CDR3 length equals 14 residues.

In DNA, the CDR3 is TGTGCCAGCAGTTTCTTACAGGGGGCAAACACTGAAGCTTTCTTT. Encoded protein: CASSFLQGANTEAFF. The J gene is TRBJ1-1, the V gene TRBV28; 9 bases agree with TRBD1. This CDR3 contains 15 residues. The V gene end was trimmed by 3 bases and the J gene end by 2 bases; junction bases not matched to a gene: 4. Germline CDR1 and CDR2: MDHEN and SYDVKM.

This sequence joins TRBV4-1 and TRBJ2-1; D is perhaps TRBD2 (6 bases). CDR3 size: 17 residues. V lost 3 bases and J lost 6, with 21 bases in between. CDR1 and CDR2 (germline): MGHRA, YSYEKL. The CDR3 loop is CASSQMGYKGTGNEQFF. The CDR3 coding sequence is TGCGCCAGCAGCCAGATGGGATACAAAGGGACTGGCAATGAGCAGTTCTTC.

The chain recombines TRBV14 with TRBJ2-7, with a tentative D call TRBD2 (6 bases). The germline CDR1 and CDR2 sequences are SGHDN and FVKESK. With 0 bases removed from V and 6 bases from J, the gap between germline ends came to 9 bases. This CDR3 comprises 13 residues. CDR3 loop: CASSQDGGVEQYF. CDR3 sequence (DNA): TGTGCCAGCAGCCAAGACGGAGGGGTCGAGCAGTACTTC.

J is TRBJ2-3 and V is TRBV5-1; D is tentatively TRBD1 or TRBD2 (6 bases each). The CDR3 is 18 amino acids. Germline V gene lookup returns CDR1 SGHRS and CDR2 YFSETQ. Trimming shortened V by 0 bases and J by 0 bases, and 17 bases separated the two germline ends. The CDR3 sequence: CASSLGFYGGLSTDTQYF. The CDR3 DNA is TGCGCCAGCAGCTTGGGTTTTTACGGGGGCCTTAGCACAGATACGCAGTATTTT.

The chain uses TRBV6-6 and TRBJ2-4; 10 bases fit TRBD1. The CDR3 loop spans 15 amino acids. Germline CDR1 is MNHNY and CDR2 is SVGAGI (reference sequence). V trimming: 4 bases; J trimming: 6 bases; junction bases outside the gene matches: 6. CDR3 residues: CASSSGQGRANIQYF. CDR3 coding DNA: TGTGCCAGCAGTTCGGGACAGGGGAGGGCAAACATTCAGTACTTC.

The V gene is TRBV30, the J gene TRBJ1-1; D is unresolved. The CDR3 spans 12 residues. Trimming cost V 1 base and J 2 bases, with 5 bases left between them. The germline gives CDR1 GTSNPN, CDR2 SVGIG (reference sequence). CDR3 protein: CAWSAQNTEAFF. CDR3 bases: TGTGCCTGGAGTGCCCAAAACACTGAAGCTTTCTTT.

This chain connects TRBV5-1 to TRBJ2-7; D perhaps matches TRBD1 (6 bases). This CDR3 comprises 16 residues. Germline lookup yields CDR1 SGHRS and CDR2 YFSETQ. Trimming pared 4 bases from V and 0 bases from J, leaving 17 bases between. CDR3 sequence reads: CASSTRTARSSYEQYF. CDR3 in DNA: TGCGCCAGCAGCACTAGGACAGCGAGGAGCTCCTACGAGCAGTACTTC.

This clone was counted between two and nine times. In DNA, the CDR3 is TGTGCCAGCAGCCCGCCAGGGTGGGGGAACACTGAAGCTTTCTTT. Amino acid sequence: CASSPPGWGNTEAFF. The V call is TRBV6-5, the J call TRBJ1-1; perhaps TRBD1 as D (5 bases). This CDR3 contains 15 residues. The V end lost 6 bases, the J end lost 1 base, and 15 bases lay between the germline ends. Germline lookup yields CDR1 MNHEY and CDR2 SVGAGI.

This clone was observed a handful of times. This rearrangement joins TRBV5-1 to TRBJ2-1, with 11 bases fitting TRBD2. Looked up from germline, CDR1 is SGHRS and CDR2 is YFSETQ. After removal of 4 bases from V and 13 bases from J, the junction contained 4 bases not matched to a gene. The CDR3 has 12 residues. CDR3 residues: CASSLTSGSQFF. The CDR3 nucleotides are TGCGCCAGCAGCCTCACTAGCGGGAGCCAGTTCTTC.

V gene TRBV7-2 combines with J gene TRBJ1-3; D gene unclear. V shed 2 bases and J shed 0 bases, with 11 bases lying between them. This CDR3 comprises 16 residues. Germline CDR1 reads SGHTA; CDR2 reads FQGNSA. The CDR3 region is CASSLRHEGSGNTIYF. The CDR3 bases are TGTGCCAGCAGCTTAAGGCATGAGGGCTCTGGAAACACCATATATTTT.